This passage covers 3 T cell receptor beta chains from one sample sequenced in a study of vaccination and CD4 T cells after COVID-19 (dated by TCRdb to the early 2020s). The library was prepared using PCR. Sequencing used an Illumina iSeq 100. DNA from cultured CD4+ T cells underwent TCR sequencing with the Oncomine TCR Beta short-read assay at the Johns Hopkins FTIC core. The public reads were reprocessed in TCRdb via fastp at Q25 and MiXCR, keeping in-frame beta chains. Each CDR3 protein gets just one entry, which takes the most common genes and DNA from the rows behind it. The sample includes about 9,000 distinct CDR3 sequences, with 59% observed a single time. In total, the top ten clones hold about 23% of the sample. These receptors have no known antigen. Read against the paper, the sample's treatment or condition label means: roughly 11-day PBMC culture with coronavirus spike peptide pools or control peptides (ViraFEST assay).

Sample: CD4+ T cells from blood, cultured in vitro. The receptor set was obtained from a human donor who had recovered from COVID-19.

This clonotype was found a few times. This rearrangement joins TRBV20-1 to TRBJ1-6, with D perhaps matching TRBD1 (6 bases). The V and J ends lost 5 bases and 0 bases respectively, with 8 bases between them. CDR1 is DFQATT, CDR2 SNEGSKA, per germline (reference sequence). This CDR3 contains 14 residues. The chain's CDR3 is CSALDSSYNSPLHF. Written as DNA, the CDR3 is TGCAGTGCTCTGGACAGCTCCTATAATTCACCCCTCCACTTT.

This clonotype occurred a few times. Mismatch with germline at one junction end may stem from a read error. The chain recombines TRBV6-2 or TRBV6-3 with TRBJ2-7; 9 positions match TRBD1. In germline, CDR1 is MNHEY, CDR2 SVGEGT. The CDR3 runs to 13 residues. CDR3 residues: CASRPDRGYGQYF. Written as DNA, the CDR3 is TGTGCCAGCAGGCCCGACAGGGGGTACGGGCAGTACTTC.

The chain carries TRBV20-1 and TRBJ2-5; TRBD1 might be the D (5 bases). This CDR3 spans 14 amino acids. Trimming removed 2 bases from V and 5 bases from J, with 15 bases in between. CDR1 and CDR2 (germline): DFQATT, SNEGSKA (reference sequence). CDR3 nucleotide sequence: TGCAGTGCTAGATACGCCTCAGGGTGGGAGACCCAGTACTTC. It translates to CSARYASGWETQYF.